Listed below are T cell receptor beta chains from one sample, sequenced in a study of blood T cell repertoires in COVID-19. The table came from immunoSEQ multiplex PCR; TCRdb's copy has only in-frame clones and leaves some out. The data show under 200,000 clones, approximately 91% seen once. Source material: peripheral blood. The receptor source for this set is a man between 18 and 35 years old with acute or convalescent COVID-19. Both conserved end residues are part of each CDR3. A D gene is named only where the DNA matches it firmly. A row's size may be missing; if present it is once, few, many or a size class.

clone size,D gene,J gene,V gene,CDR3 protein,CDR3 DNA
NA,NA,TRBJ1-1,TRBV19,CASSPQGGEAFF,TGTGCCAGTAGTCCCCAGGGCGGTGAAGCTTTCTTT
NA,TRBD2,TRBJ2-1,TRBV9,CASSVEGRRGSSGANNEQFF,TGTGCCAGCAGCGTAGAGGGCCGTCGTGGATCTAGCGGGGCTAACAATGAGCAGTTCTTC
NA,NA,TRBJ1-6,TRBV4-1,CASSQGWGGLSPLHF,TGCGCCAGCAGCCAAGGGTGGGGGGGGCTCTCACCCCTCCACTTT
NA,TRBD2,TRBJ2-1,TRBV5-4,CASSQGTSGGFTEQFF,TGTGCCAGCAGCCAAGGGACTAGCGGGGGTTTTACTGAGCAGTTCTTC
NA,TRBD2,TRBJ2-1,TRBV29-1,CSVDPDAGGGLQNEQFF,TGCAGCGTTGACCCCGACGCGGGGGGGGGTCTACAGAATGAGCAGTTCTTC
NA,TRBD1,TRBJ1-5,TRBV6-5,CASRGTGGNQPQHF,TGTGCCAGCAGAGGGACAGGGGGCAACCAGCCCCAGCATTTT
NA,NA,TRBJ1-1,TRBV14,CASSLDSYIQAFF,TGTGCCAGCAGCCTCGACAGCTATATCCAAGCTTTCTTT
NA,TRBD1,TRBJ1-1,TRBV3-1/TRBV3-2,CASSAGGAEAFF,TGTGCCAGCAGCGCAGGGGGCGCTGAAGCTTTCTTT
NA,NA,TRBJ2-1,TRBV19,CASSIVRDSNEQFF,TGTGCCAGTAGTATAGTAAGGGACTCCAATGAGCAGTTCTTC
once,NA,TRBJ1-2,TRBV4-1,CASSHNGGVSNYGYTF,TGCGCCAGCAGCCATAATGGGGGGGTTAGTAACTATGGCTACACCTTC
NA,NA,TRBJ2-2,TRBV27,CASTRNPNTGELFF,TGTGCCAGCACGAGGAACCCGAACACCGGGGAGCTGTTTTTT
NA,NA,TRBJ1-1,TRBV11-2,CASSLVSVNTEAFF,TGTGCCAGCAGCTTAGTTTCGGTGAACACTGAAGCTTTCTTT
NA,TRBD1,TRBJ1-6,TRBV18,CASSTGNNSPLHF,TGTGCCAGCTCGACAGGGAATAATTCACCCCTCCACTTT
NA,NA,TRBJ1-5,TRBV2,CASGQGGKGDQPQHF,TGTGCCAGCGGCCAGGGTGGTAAAGGGGATCAGCCCCAGCATTTT
NA,TRBD1,TRBJ2-1,TRBV5-1,CASSPRTGLNEQFF,TGCGCCAGCAGCCCCAGGACAGGGCTGAATGAGCAGTTCTTC
NA,NA,TRBJ2-3,TRBV27,CASSLSLLSTDTQYF,TGTGCCAGCAGTTTATCCCTACTTAGCACAGATACGCAGTATTTT
NA,NA,TRBJ2-1,TRBV30,CAWSWQNPYNEQFF,TGTGCCTGGAGCTGGCAAAACCCCTACAATGAGCAGTTCTTC
NA,NA,TRBJ1-2,TRBV24-1,CATSDSNSETYGYTF,TGTGCCACCAGTGATTCTAACAGTGAAACCTATGGCTACACCTTC
NA,NA,TRBJ1-3,TRBV6-5,CASSYSRTASGNTIYF,TGTGCCAGCAGTTACTCGAGGACAGCCTCTGGAAACACCATATATTTT
once,NA,TRBJ1-3,TRBV6-2/TRBV6-3,CASSYTRGPGNTIYF,TGTGCCAGCAGTTACACCCGGGGTCCCGGAAACACCATATATTTT
NA,NA,TRBJ1-1,TRBV10-3,CAISESRTENTEAFF,TGTGCCATCAGTGAGTCCCGGACAGAGAACACTGAAGCTTTCTTT
NA,TRBD1,TRBJ1-2,TRBV19,CASSIEVSRTEQGAGGYTF,TGTGCCAGTAGTATAGAAGTGAGTCGGACGGAACAGGGGGCAGGAGGCTACACCTTC
NA,TRBD1,TRBJ1-1,TRBV14,CASSPPGQGSNTEAFF,TGTGCCAGCAGCCCACCGGGACAGGGGTCCAACACTGAAGCTTTCTTT
NA,NA,TRBJ2-1,TRBV4-1,CASSQPLAYSSYNEQFF,TGCGCCAGCAGCCAACCGCTAGCGTATAGCTCCTACAATGAGCAGTTCTTC
NA,TRBD1,TRBJ2-1,TRBV30,CAWTPGQAGYNEQFF,TGTGCCTGGACCCCAGGACAGGCTGGGTACAATGAGCAGTTCTTC
NA,TRBD1,TRBJ2-1,TRBV5-6,CASSPRGQGINEQFF,TGTGCCAGCAGCCCCCGGGGACAGGGGATCAATGAGCAGTTCTTC
NA,NA,TRBJ2-5,TRBV21-1,CASSKALDREGETQETQYF,TGTGCCAGCAGCAAAGCCCTGGACAGGGAAGGGGAGACACAAGAGACCCAGTACTTC
NA,NA,TRBJ1-4,TRBV10-3,CAISESRGTEEKLFF,TGTGCCATCAGTGAGTCGCGGGGGACGGAAGAAAAACTGTTTTTT
NA,NA,TRBJ2-5,TRBV15,CATNRDRETQYF,TGTGCCACCAACAGAGATCGGGAGACCCAGTACTTC
NA,NA,TRBJ1-2,TRBV7-9,CAISDSRYTF,TGTGCCATCTCGGACAGTCGCTACACCTTC
once,NA,TRBJ1-2,TRBV12-3/TRBV12-4,CASSLAGNYGYTF,TGTGCCAGCAGTTTGGCAGGGAACTATGGCTACACCTTC
NA,NA,TRBJ1-4,TRBV4-1,CASRARDSTNEKLFF,TGCGCCAGCAGGGCCAGGGATTCAACTAATGAAAAACTGTTTTTT
NA,NA,TRBJ2-1,TRBV9,CASSVVGEDSYNEQFF,TGTGCCAGCAGCGTAGTAGGGGAGGACTCCTACAATGAGCAGTTCTTC
NA,TRBD1,TRBJ1-2,TRBV5-1,CASSLQGVGGFYGYTF,TGCGCCAGCAGTCTCCAGGGGGTTGGAGGATTCTATGGCTACACCTTC
NA,TRBD1,TRBJ1-5,TRBV7-6,CASSMGQGPRSNQPQHF,TGTGCCAGCAGCATGGGACAGGGGCCCCGTAGCAATCAGCCCCAGCATTTT
NA,NA,TRBJ1-5,TRBV2,CASSPHRDQPQHF,TGTGCCAGCAGCCCGCACAGGGATCAGCCCCAGCATTTT
NA,TRBD2,TRBJ2-5,TRBV28,CASSLAGLAGGRQETQYF,TGTGCCAGCAGTTTGGCGGGACTAGCGGGAGGAAGGCAAGAGACCCAGTACTTC
NA,NA,TRBJ1-2,TRBV5-1,CASSLANPGVDGYTF,TGCGCCAGCAGCTTGGCCAACCCAGGGGTAGATGGCTACACCTTC
NA,NA,TRBJ2-7,TRBV28,CASRDTRLGWGNYEQYF,TGTGCCAGCAGGGACACCCGACTGGGATGGGGAAACTACGAGCAGTACTTC
NA,TRBD2,TRBJ2-7,TRBV7-2,CASSSGLGLVGEQYF,TGTGCCAGCAGCTCCGGGCTAGGACTAGTCGGCGAGCAGTACTTC
NA,TRBD2,TRBJ2-2,TRBV5-1,CASSLRAGGANTGELFF,TGCGCCAGCAGTTTGAGAGCGGGAGGCGCGAACACCGGGGAGCTGTTTTTT
many,NA,TRBJ1-3,TRBV6-5,CASSVSFSGNTIYF,TGTGCCAGCAGCGTCAGTTTCTCTGGAAACACCATATATTTT
NA,NA,TRBJ1-2,TRBV18,CASSPENQGYTF,TGTGCCAGCTCACCAGAAAACCAGGGCTACACCTTC
NA,TRBD1,TRBJ1-5,TRBV19,CASSGLQGPFGGQPQHF,TGTGCCAGTAGTGGACTACAGGGGCCGTTTGGGGGTCAGCCCCAGCATTTT
NA,TRBD2,TRBJ2-1,TRBV5-1,CASSFAGGVHNEQFF,TGCGCCAGCAGCTTTGCCGGGGGGGTACACAATGAGCAGTTCTTC
NA,NA,TRBJ1-1,TRBV18,CASSPGMAGFTEAFF,TGTGCCAGCTCACCAGGTATGGCGGGGTTCACTGAAGCTTTCTTT
NA,NA,TRBJ1-1,TRBV5-1,CASSLDGGLNTEAFF,TGCGCCAGCAGCTTGGACGGGGGATTGAACACTGAAGCTTTCTTT
NA,TRBD1,TRBJ1-3,TRBV5-5,CASSSAGTGGGNTIYF,TGTGCCAGCAGTTCCGCCGGGACAGGGGGCGGAAACACCATATATTTT
NA,TRBD1,TRBJ1-5,TRBV5-8,CASSWGQGSNQPQHF,TGTGCCAGCAGCTGGGGACAGGGCAGCAATCAGCCCCAGCATTTT
NA,NA,TRBJ1-5,TRBV24-1,CATSDGNSNQPQHF,TGTGCCACCAGCGACGGGAATAGCAATCAGCCCCAGCATTTT
NA,NA,TRBJ1-5,TRBV2,CASTTMGGFLGSPQHF,TGTGCCAGCACCACGATGGGAGGGTTTCTTGGCTCGCCCCAGCATTTT
NA,NA,TRBJ1-1,TRBV9,CASSVGGRSNTEAFF,TGTGCCAGCAGCGTAGGGGGCAGAAGTAACACTGAAGCTTTCTTT
NA,NA,TRBJ2-1,TRBV5-5,CASSFTGTAYNEQFF,TGTGCCAGCAGCTTCACAGGAACAGCCTACAATGAGCAGTTCTTC
few,TRBD1,TRBJ1-3,TRBV7-9,CASSLGGGDGNTIYF,TGTGCCAGCAGCTTAGGAGGGGGCGATGGAAACACCATATATTTT
few,TRBD1,TRBJ1-2,TRBV19,CASSCYRGGLGYTF,TGTGCCAGTAGTTGCTACAGGGGAGGTTTGGGCTACACCTTC